There are many counts of the clone carrying this TCR beta chain. MiXCR, applied by TCRdb to the 5' RACE reads, yields one record per CDR3 protein. The top ten clones hold roughly 24% of a sample with 15,000 to 20,000 distinct CDR3 sequences, approximately 16% of them seen once. This sample is drawn from a study of HIV-infected patients and healthy controls. The sequencing input was CD8+ T cells from blood. This TCR came from a human donor in good health.

The CDR3 coding sequence is TGTGCCAGCAGCCGTCAGGAGGCTGGGGAGCAGTACTTC. This gives the protein CASSRQEAGEQYF. The V and J genes are TRBV7-9 and TRBJ2-7; D might be TRBD2 (5 bases). The CDR3 contains 13 residues. Trimming left V 5 bases short and J 7 bases short, with 15 bases between. CDR1 SEHNR and CDR2 FQNEAQ come from the germline V gene (reference sequence).